The rows below give T cell receptor beta chains drawn from one sample of a study of blood T cell repertoires in COVID-19. The assay was immunoSEQ multiplex PCR, and TCRdb's table has in-frame clones only and misses some. The sample has roughly 250,000 clones; roughly four fifths are singletons. What was sequenced was PBMCs or T cells enriched from blood (not recorded which). Every receptor here comes from a woman in her thirties or forties who had been exposed to COVID-19. Both conserved end residues are part of each CDR3. Each record gives: J gene, V gene, CDR3 protein.

J gene: TRBJ2-3
V gene: TRBV30
CDR3 protein: CAWILSAGGTDTQYF

J gene: TRBJ2-2
V gene: TRBV6-5
CDR3 protein: CASSYSKGPTGELFF

J gene: TRBJ1-2
V gene: TRBV7-6
CDR3 protein: CASSLADRSVGYTF

J gene: TRBJ2-1
V gene: TRBV2
CDR3 protein: CASSGTPGGYNEQFF

J gene: TRBJ2-3
V gene: TRBV18
CDR3 protein: CASSGTDSSTDTQYF

J gene: TRBJ1-6
V gene: TRBV7-2
CDR3 protein: CASSSTSGTSYNSPLHF

J gene: TRBJ1-3
V gene: TRBV19
CDR3 protein: CASRTGISGNTIYF

J gene: TRBJ1-2
V gene: TRBV28
CDR3 protein: CASSATVQGYTF

J gene: TRBJ1-6
V gene: TRBV19
CDR3 protein: CASTSQANKGDSPLHF

J gene: TRBJ1-1
V gene: TRBV4-3
CDR3 protein: CASSQDLRTEAFF